The 3 T cell receptor beta chains reported below all come from one sample, sequenced in a study of regulatory T cells in long-lasting Graves disease. For TCR beta, libraries came from iRepertoire HTBI primers and Arm-PCR of CDR3 regions. TCRdb ran MiXCR on the multiplex PCR reads and lists one entry per CDR3 protein. The table includes roughly 400,000 distinct CDR3 sequences, over 14% detected once. Time point: newly diagnosed GD, antithyroid drugs for less than 3 months. RNA from PBMCs was the source of the TCR library. This sample also appeared in a second study, on T cells in Graves' hyperthyroidism and ophthalmopathy.

Sequencing used peripheral blood mononuclear cells (PBMCs), obtained at new diagnosis, from a patient treated with antithyroid drugs. These receptor sequences come from a woman aged 40 to 50 with Graves disease.

This clonotype was seen at least ten times. The chain uses TRBV15 and TRBJ2-2; 9 bases match TRBD2. The CDR3 spans 18 residues. Germline CDR1 reads LNHNV; CDR2 reads YYDKDF (reference sequence). V dropped 0 bases and J dropped 6; count of bases not matched to a gene: 11. As DNA, the CDR3 is TGTGCCACCAGCAGAGACGGAATAGCGGGAGAACCCGCCGGGGAGCTGTTTTTT. Encoded protein: CATSRDGIAGEPAGELFF.

This chain links TRBV18 with TRBJ1-5; TRBD1 matches 9 bases. The CDR3 length is 15 residues. V was pared by 4 bases and J by 7 bases, with 8 bases of the junction left unmatched. Germline CDR1 KGHSH, CDR2 LQKENI. The CDR3 DNA reads TGTGCCAGCTCACGGGTACAGGGGGCAGGGCAGCCCCAGCATTTT. It codes for CASSRVQGAGQPQHF.

This clonotype was observed once. This may be a read error: a much more frequent sequence differs by one nucleotide. The rearrangement joins TRBV6-2 or TRBV6-3 to TRBJ1-4; 8 bases match TRBD1. CDR1 MNHEY and CDR2 SVGEGT come from the germline V gene. This CDR3 has 22 amino acids. This CDR3 is CASSTGWGFVSDRAATSEKLFF. In DNA form, the CDR3 reads TGTGCCAGCAGTACCGGATGGGGGTTCGTGTCGGACAGGGCTGCAACTAGTGAAAAACTGTTTTTT.